The clone carrying this T cell receptor beta chain was observed a handful of times. The sample belongs to a study of blood T cell repertoires in COVID-19. Study context: The study drew acute and convalescent COVID-19 samples from the United States, Italy and Spain. The cDNA or gDNA used as material had been derived from T cells, B-cell-depleted T cells, or PBMCs.

The authors' processing: Amplifying reference gene primers gave estimates of nucleated cell counts. The table came from immunoSEQ multiplex PCR; TCRdb's copy has only in-frame clones and leaves some out. V, J and clone size are those of that table, while D and trimming were read from the DNA. This table holds over 100,000 clones, approximately 82% found once. The CDR3 extends over 14 amino acids. Trimming removed 3 bases from V and 0 bases from J, with 6 bases in between. CDR1 and CDR2 from the germline V gene are MNHEY and SMNVEV (reference sequence). Material: peripheral blood. The chain carries TRBV27 and TRBJ2-1; D unclear. The sequence derives from a woman aged 80 or over with active or convalescent COVID-19. CDR3 sequence (DNA): TGTGCCAGCAGTTTTCTACGCTCCTACAATGAGCAGTTCTTC. Translated: CASSFLRSYNEQFF.